The present T cell receptor beta chain was sequenced within a study of regulatory T cells in long-lasting Graves disease (dated by TCRdb to 2020 to 2022). Looking at the study overall: Patients with newly diagnosed Graves' disease had been on antithyroid drugs for under 3 months. Persistent Graves' disease patients were compared with newly diagnosed Graves' disease patients by peripheral blood TCR sequencing and RNA sequencing. The study took place in China and was registered as a clinical trial. TCR sequencing covered some 13 persistent and 20 or so newly diagnosed Graves' disease patients, some 35 samples in total.

The table lists this clonotype with many counts. The antigen it recognizes is unknown. No per-base quality is available; no much larger clone lies one base away. This specimen's time point label, per the study, means: newly diagnosed GD, antithyroid drugs for less than 3 months. For both TCR sequencing and RNA sequencing, RNA was extracted from PBMCs using TRIzol. The diagnosis of Graves' disease followed American Thyroid Association guidelines. The patients came from an endocrinology department in Xi'an, China. Each patient gave about 8.1 milliliters of peripheral blood, collected in an EDTA anticoagulant tube. Ficoll Paque Plus density gradient separation was used to isolate PBMCs, and no further T cell sorting was done. An Agilent 2100 Bioanalyzer and agarose gel were used to check RNA quality, and a NanoDrop 2000 was used to measure RNA concentration. Results the study describes overall, beyond this receptor: Sequencing and analysis were restricted to the TCR beta chain. A larger number of public clonotypes was shared among persistent patients (2,741) than among newly diagnosed patients (roughly 980). The study examined only peripheral blood because the primary lesion, thyroid tissue, could not be accessed. Compared with newly diagnosed patients, patients with persistent Graves' disease had lower TCR Shannon entropy and fewer highly expanded clones, which suggests clonal expansion. The authors acknowledged the small sample size as a limitation that may reduce accuracy.

The method was multiplex PCR. The run used an Illumina HiSeq 4000. iRepertoire HTBI primers and Arm-PCR amplification of CDR3 regions were used to construct TCR beta libraries. Before sequencing, the PCR products underwent gel purification. The published analysis was carried out like this. Across samples, 55 to 80 TRBV and 12 to 15 TRBJ segments were identified and used for gene usage analysis of CDR3 amino acid clonotypes. COPE and FqMerger were used to merge the filtered high-quality paired reads into contigs. BLAST was used to align contigs to the IMGT TRBV, TRBD and TRBJ reference genes, and CDR3 was defined following IMGT. Any clonotype with a frequency above 0.1% was counted as a highly expanded clone. Shannon entropy was used to measure repertoire diversity, and the Gini coefficient was used to measure V-J evenness. Clonotypes shared by more than one individual were considered public. TCRdb cleaned the public reads at Q25 with fastp, built clones with MiXCR and kept in-frame beta chains. CDR3 protein duplicates are merged, each entry listing the most common genes and DNA. These V and J calls rely on TCRdb rather than the paper's analysis. The sample table contains hundreds of thousands of distinct CDR3 sequences; only one count was recorded for about 16% of them. About 12% of the sample goes to the ten largest clones.

This same sample was also taken into another study, of T cells in Graves' hyperthyroidism and ophthalmopathy. That second publication adds: Stable Graves' hyperthyroidism was defined as no progression to ophthalmopathy during 18 months of follow-up. Hyperthyroidism patients were newly diagnosed, had a disease duration of under 2 months, and were aged 18 to 65 years. Exclusion was applied to patients with uncontrolled infections, other autoimmune diseases, pregnancy or lactation. Diagnoses were based on clinical symptoms, serum thyroxine and TRAb, thyroid ultrasound and orbital computed tomography. A first-round RT-PCR of the TCR CDR3 used the HTBI primer set with the Qiagen OneStep RT-PCR kit. Most expanded thyroid clonotypes (frequency above 0.001) were also found in blood, which suggests that blood repertoires may mirror thyroid immune responses. A model built on a 13 V-J signature distinguished ophthalmopathy from stable hyperthyroidism, reaching roughly 88% sensitivity and 81% to 83% specificity in cross-validation and 80%/75% in testing. During validation, the model predicted progression to ophthalmopathy a median of roughly 7.1 months ahead of onset, with almost 71% sensitivity and 72% to 85% specificity. A discovery cohort of around 100 patients, 43 with Graves' ophthalmopathy and 57 with stable Graves' hyperthyroidism, was used to find distinguishing TCR V-J signatures. Prospective prediction of ophthalmopathy was tested in an independent validation cohort consisting of under 20 hyperthyroidism patients and about 17 patients who later progressed to ophthalmopathy. The roughly 91 discovery patients were randomly divided into training and test sets at a 7:3 ratio. In addition, the study compared T-cell repertoires in thyroid tissue and in blood from five or six Graves' hyperthyroidism patients. After blood sampling, hyperthyroidism patients were treated with methimazole at a starting dose of 30 mg daily, and ophthalmopathy patients were treated with high-dose intravenous methylprednisolone. A second multiplex PCR round built the libraries, followed by size selection and purification. Libraries were sequenced paired-end with 100 bp reads on an Illumina HiSeq2000. SOAPnuke was used to process the raw data, throwing out any read that contained adapters or uncalled bases, had a mean Phred below 15, or lacked an exact constant-primer or identifier match. High-quality paired reads were merged with COPE v1.2.5, and unique nucleotide sequences were defined as clonotypes. Clonotypes were aligned to IMGT TRBV, TRBD and TRBJ reference segments using MiTCR v1.1. The analysis was restricted to V-J combinations with a frequency above 0.0001, which together covered roughly 99% of the repertoires. The TCS score was defined as F50 (clonal expansion) divided by E x V (chaos), with BLOSUM62-based TCRdist calculated between CDR3 peptides within each V-J. Welch's t-statistics and random forest reduced roughly 500 V-J features to roughly 13, which were used in a naive Bayes classifier (R e1071). Sample size was not statistically predetermined, and blinding of investigators to group allocation was not performed. According to the paper, TCR Vbeta CDR3 sequencing was carried out on around 140 peripheral blood samples, which came from 40 to 45 ophthalmopathy, roughly 75 hyperthyroidism and some 17 progressor patients.

The sequencing used peripheral blood mononuclear cells (PBMCs), collected at new diagnosis, from a patient treated with antithyroid drugs. This receptor was taken from a man younger than 35 with Graves disease. Donor details come from another sample of the same person, matched by shared clones.

The encoded CDR3 is CASSIGSTVGELFF. In nucleotide form, the sequence is TGTGCCAGCAGTATTGGTTCGACGGTCGGGGAGCTGTTTTTT. The sequence is built from TRBV28 and TRBJ2-2; no D gene can be assigned with confidence. From cysteine to phenylalanine, the CDR3 is 14 amino acids long. The retained sequence is limited to the CDR3, 42 bases, with the frame set at the first base. V gives up 5 bases and J gives up 7 bases, and the segment between their germline ends measures 14 bases. CDR1 and CDR2, looked up from the germline V gene, are MDHEN and SYDVKM.